The clone carrying this T cell receptor beta chain was seen at least ten times. Its antigen remains unknown. The trim removed 4 bases at V and 5 bases at J, leaving 11 bases unmatched. The CDR3 totals 16 residues. Germline V gives CDR1 SGDLS, CDR2 YYNGEE. This specimen comes from a study of CD8 T cells in ankylosing spondylitis. Points from the study as a whole: A number of the motif variants had already been described in reactive arthritis synovial fluid and blood. Roughly eight highly homologous variants formed a TCR beta motif that appeared characteristic of ankylosing spondylitis blood.

Quantitative 5'-RACE was performed with molecular barcodes, and it yielded the TCR beta libraries. Using its own MiXCR run on the 5' RACE reads, TCRdb lists one record per CDR3 protein. The sample consists of tens of thousands of distinct CDR3 sequences, less than 5.5% of them appearing once. The chain is built from TRBV9 and TRBJ2-1; TRBD2 matches at 8 bases. Sequencing was carried out using blood, either unsorted or a sorted T cell fraction (not recorded which). This sequence was found in a female donor with ankylosing spondylitis or in good health (not recorded which). The CDR3 sequence: CASSPRAGGAHNEQFF. In DNA, the CDR3 is TGTGCCAGCAGCCCCCGGGCCGGGGGGGCCCACAATGAGCAGTTCTTC.